One and the same sample provided the 24 T cell receptor beta chains below, sequenced in a study of blood T cell repertoires in COVID-19. Only in-frame clones appear in the TCRdb table, and some are missing; sequencing was by immunoSEQ multiplex PCR. The data hold approximately 170,000 clones, with around 81% observed a single time. The sequenced sample was peripheral blood. The origin of the receptors is a man between 60 and 70 years old with active or convalescent COVID-19.

This chain joins TRBV4-1 and TRBJ1-2, with unresolved D. This CDR3 spans 16 amino acids. Trimming cost V 4 bases and J 3 bases, with 18 bases left between them. Germline V gene sequence: CDR1 MGHRA, CDR2 YSYEKL. CDR3 bases: TGCGCCAGCAGCCCTCGGGTCCCCACGAGGGACTATGGCTACACCTTC. Translation gives CASSPRVPTRDYGYTF.

V gene TRBV6-5 combines with J gene TRBJ1-6; D is unclear. This CDR3 comprises 13 residues. Per the germline V gene, CDR1 is MNHEY and CDR2 is SVGAGI. Trimming took off 6 bases at V and 12 bases at J, with 15 bases between the two ends. This CDR3 is CASRNGGIGPLHF. CDR3 nucleotide sequence: TGTGCCAGCAGAAACGGAGGGATCGGACCCCTCCACTTT.

The rearrangement uses TRBV18 and TRBJ2-3, with 10 nucleotides matching TRBD2. Germline CDR1 and CDR2: KGHSH and LQKENI. Losses at the gene ends were 3 bases for V and 1 base for J; bases not matched to a gene: 16. There are 20 residues in the CDR3. CDR3 sequence (DNA): TGTGCCAGCTCACCTCACGCACGGCTAGCGGGAGCAAAAGGCACAGATACGCAGTATTTT. The encoded protein is CASSPHARLAGAKGTDTQYF.

There are a few counts of this clone. The rearrangement joins TRBV5-8 to TRBJ1-6; TRBD1 agrees at 11 bases. The CDR3 extends over 15 amino acids. Germline V gives CDR1 SGHTS, CDR2 YDEGEE. The junction had 10 bases not matched to a gene; V was cut back by 4 bases and J by 13 bases. The CDR3 nucleotides are TGTGCCAGCAGCCCTGGACAGGGGGCGATTGTCCCCCTCCACTTT. Protein product: CASSPGQGAIVPLHF.

This chain uses TRBV20-1 with TRBJ2-7, with unresolved D. The V end lost 3 bases, the J end lost 6 bases, and 18 bases lay between the germline ends. The CDR3 runs to 14 residues. CDR1 is DFQATT and CDR2 is SNEGSKA in the germline V gene (reference sequence). The CDR3 nucleotides are TGCAGTGCTAGTCCGATGTCGGGTTTTGGCGAGCAGTACTTC. It specifies CSASPMSGFGEQYF.

The CDR3 reads CASSLVGGSHEQYF. In DNA, the CDR3 is TGTGCCAGCAGCTTAGTTGGGGGGTCCCACGAGCAGTACTTC. The J gene is TRBJ2-7, the V gene TRBV11-2, with D possibly being TRBD2 (6 bases). Per germline, CDR1 SGHAT and CDR2 FQNNGV. V was trimmed by 1 base and J by 5 bases, leaving 12 bases between them. The CDR3 is made up of 14 amino acids.

The chain has TRBV15 and TRBJ2-5; D might be TRBD2 (5 bases). V shed 4 bases and J shed 5 bases, with 11 bases lying between them. The CDR3 contains 13 residues. The germline V gene encodes CDR1 LNHNV and CDR2 YYDKDF (reference sequence). CDR3 nucleotide sequence: TGTGCCACCAGCATCCGGGGATCGGAGACCCAGTACTTC. It codes for CATSIRGSETQYF.

J is TRBJ2-7 and V is TRBV18; the match to TRBD2 covers 11 bases. The CDR3 is 15 residues long. Per germline, CDR1 KGHSH and CDR2 LQKENI. V lost 2 bases to trimming and J lost 3 bases; unmatched junction nucleotides: 3. CDR3 nucleotides: TGTGCCAGCTCACCAAATGGACTAGCGGGCTACGAGCAGTACTTC. Protein sequence: CASSPNGLAGYEQYF.

This chain joins TRBV27 and TRBJ2-5; weak D call: TRBD2 (7 bases). The CDR3 runs to 15 residues. The germline gives CDR1 MNHEY, CDR2 SMNVEV (reference sequence). V was shortened by 4 bases and J by 3 bases, with 15 bases between the two germline ends. The CDR3 spells CASSYRGARKETQYF. Here the CDR3 DNA reads TGTGCCAGCAGTTACCGGGGGGCCAGGAAAGAGACCCAGTACTTC.

The chain links TRBV20-1 to TRBJ2-7; D is unclear. V was cut by 6 bases and J by 0 bases, with 6 bases left in between. CDR3 length equals 11 residues. CDR1 and CDR2 (germline): DFQATT, SNEGSKA (reference sequence). CDR3 sequence reads: CSAPLSYEQYF. CDR3 sequence (DNA): TGCAGTGCCCCACTCTCCTACGAGCAGTACTTC.

The chain has TRBV18 and TRBJ2-2; 9 positions match TRBD1. Trimming removed 3 bases from V and 6 bases from J; junction bases left unmatched: 11. Per the germline V gene, CDR1 is KGHSH and CDR2 is LQKENI. This CDR3 region has 17 residues. CDR3 loop: CASSPQEWDRAAGELFF. In DNA, the CDR3 is TGTGCCAGCTCACCGCAAGAATGGGACAGGGCCGCCGGGGAGCTGTTTTTT. The variable domain in full, completed from reference TRBV18 and TRBJ2-2, reads NAGVMQNPRHLVRRRGQEARLRCSPMKGHSHVYWYRQLPEEGLKFMVYLQKENIIDESGMPKERFSAEFPKEGPSILRIQQVVRGDSAAYFCASSPQEWDRAAGELFFGEGSRLTVL.

The chain employs TRBV7-9 and TRBJ2-5; no clear D. Trimming removed 4 bases at V and 5 bases at J, with 17 bases between. Germline V gene lookup returns CDR1 SEHNR and CDR2 FQNEAQ (reference sequence). This CDR3 is built from 15 residues. The CDR3 here is CASSYRNQERETQYF. The DNA for the CDR3 is TGTGCCAGCAGCTATCGAAACCAAGAGAGGGAGACCCAGTACTTC.

J is TRBJ2-3 and V is TRBV18; D is undetermined. V lost 2 bases, J lost 0 bases, and 15 bases lay in between. CDR3 length: 17 amino acids. CDR1 is KGHSH, CDR2 LQKENI, per germline. CDR3 loop: CASSPMRSSTSTDTQYF. The DNA of the CDR3 is TGTGCCAGCTCACCAATGAGGAGCTCTACCAGCACAGATACGCAGTATTTT.

The genes are TRBV27 and TRBJ1-1; D possibly corresponds to TRBD1 (5 bases). V shed 3 bases and J shed 1 base, with 9 bases lying between them. The CDR3 has 14 amino acids. Germline V gene sequence: CDR1 MNHEY, CDR2 SMNVEV (reference sequence). CDR3 DNA sequence: TGTGCCAGCAGTTTGGGAACAGGGAACACTGAAGCTTTCTTT. Translated: CASSLGTGNTEAFF.

The chain couples TRBV27 to TRBJ2-3; 9 nucleotides align to TRBD2. The V segment lost 4 bases and the J segment 4 bases; nucleotides outside the gene matches: 9. This CDR3 has 16 residues. Looked up from germline, CDR1 is MNHEY and CDR2 is SMNVEV (reference sequence). The chain's CDR3 is CASSSVAGVGSDTQYF. The CDR3 DNA reads as TGTGCCAGCAGTTCAGTAGCGGGGGTCGGGTCAGATACGCAGTATTTT.

V usage is TRBV7-2 and J usage is TRBJ2-1; 13 bases map to TRBD2. Trimming cost V 6 bases and J 8 bases; bases outside gene matches: 10. Germline V gene data show CDR1 as SGHTA and CDR2 as FQGNSA. There are 16 residues in the CDR3. Here the CDR3 reads CASRRTSGGAFDEQFF. The CDR3 bases are TGTGCCAGCAGACGCACTAGCGGGGGGGCCTTCGATGAGCAGTTCTTC. Full variable domain (missing parts from reference TRBV7-2 and TRBJ2-1): GAGVSQSPSNKVTEKGKDVELRCDPISGHTALYWYRQSLGQGLEFLIYFQGNSAPDKSGLPSDRFSAERTGGSVSTLTIQRTQQEDSAVYLCASRRTSGGAFDEQFFGPGTRLTVL.

The V gene is TRBV9, the J gene TRBJ2-1; 9 bases align to TRBD1. Germline loops: CDR1 SGDLS, CDR2 YYNGEE. V shed 3 bases, J shed 2 bases, and the junction held 9 bases outside the gene matches. CDR3 size: 17 residues. The CDR3, as DNA: TGTGCCAGCAGCGCCCACGTGACAGGGGGAGCCTACAATGAGCAGTTCTTC. Its translation: CASSAHVTGGAYNEQFF.

This clone was observed once. This chain connects TRBV2 to TRBJ2-5, with D perhaps TRBD1 (5 bases). Germline CDR1 reads SNHLY; CDR2 reads FYNNEI. Between the trimmed V and J ends, which lost 6 bases and 2 bases, there was a span of 10 bases. CDR3 length equals 13 residues. The CDR3 loop is CASSQGTQETQYF. CDR3 bases: TGTGCCAGCAGCCAGGGAACACAAGAGACCCAGTACTTC.

The chain couples TRBV9 to TRBJ2-7, with a possible D match to TRBD1 (6 bases). V lost 4 bases, J lost 3 bases, and 14 bases lay in between. The CDR3 is made up of 14 amino acids. Germline values: CDR1 SGDLS, CDR2 YYNGEE. CDR3: CASSSQGSFYEQYF. CDR3 in DNA: TGTGCCAGCAGCTCCCAGGGGTCTTTCTACGAGCAGTACTTC.

This chain links TRBV3-1 (or the pseudogene TRBV3-2) with TRBJ2-3; D is ambiguous. The V end lost 0 bases, the J end lost 8 bases, and 12 bases lay between the germline ends. Looked up from germline, CDR1 is LGHDT and CDR2 is YNNKEL (reference sequence). The CDR3 is 14 residues long. The CDR3 DNA sequence: TGTGCCAGCAGCCAAGACCTCATCGGCGGTACGCAGTATTTT. Its translation: CASSQDLIGGTQYF.

This chain uses TRBV9 with TRBJ2-7; D is perhaps TRBD1 (6 bases). There are 14 residues in the CDR3. The germline V and J ends were trimmed by 0 bases and 5 bases, with 12 bases remaining between them. Germline lookup yields CDR1 SGDLS and CDR2 YYNGEE. This chain's CDR3 is CASSVGQGIDEQYF. In nucleotides, the CDR3 is TGTGCCAGCAGCGTAGGCCAGGGGATCGACGAGCAGTACTTC.

The gene calls are TRBV29-1 and TRBJ2-7; TRBD2 matches 11 bases. Germline CDR1 and CDR2: SQVTM and ANQGSEA. CDR3 size: 13 residues. The J segment lost 4 bases and the V segment lost 5 bases, leaving 4 bases of the junction unmatched. CDR3 nucleotide sequence: TGCAGCGTTCTTGGACTAGCGGGTTACGAGCAGTACTTC. The encoded protein is CSVLGLAGYEQYF.

The chain is built from TRBV9 and TRBJ2-5; 8 positions match TRBD2. V was pared by 3 bases and J by 5 bases, with 9 bases of the junction left unmatched. Germline V gene sequence: CDR1 SGDLS, CDR2 YYNGEE. This CDR3 is built from 15 residues. CDR3: CASSAVGGASETQYF. The CDR3 nucleotides read TGTGCCAGCAGCGCAGTCGGGGGGGCCTCCGAGACCCAGTACTTC.

J is TRBJ2-3 and V is TRBV5-1, with D possibly being TRBD2 (7 bases). Per germline, CDR1 SGHRS and CDR2 YFSETQ. The CDR3 has 15 amino acids. V was trimmed by 4 bases and J by 6 bases, leaving 18 bases between them. The CDR3 here is CASSLGEGVADTQYF. The CDR3 region has the DNA TGCGCCAGCAGCCTCGGGGAGGGGGTAGCTGATACGCAGTATTTT.